Presented here are 18 T cell receptor beta chains from one specimen sequenced in a study of blood T cell repertoires in COVID-19. Here immunoSEQ multiplex PCR was the method, and the copy in TCRdb shows in-frame clones only, minus some. The profile shows 110,000 to 150,000 clones, roughly four fifths of them singletons. The sample was peripheral blood. The origin of the receptors is a human donor in a cohort sampled during active COVID-19.

The chain is built from TRBV19 and TRBJ1-2; D remains ambiguous. The CDR3 is 13 residues long. CDR1 LNHDA and CDR2 SQIVND come from the germline V gene (reference sequence). The V end was cut by 1 base, the J end by 2 bases, with 5 bases between. This CDR3 reads CASSIGRNYGYTF. In nucleotides, the CDR3 is TGTGCCAGTAGTATAGGTAGAAACTATGGCTACACCTTC. Supplemented by reference TRBV19 and TRBJ1-2, the full variable domain reads DGGITQSPKYLFRKEGQNVTLSCEQNLNHDAMYWYRQDPGQGLRLIYYSQIVNDFQKGDIAEGYSVSREKKESFPLTVTSAQKNPTAFYLCASSIGRNYGYTFGSGTRLTVV.

This chain uses TRBV7-9 with TRBJ2-3; no reliable D call. V dropped 0 bases and J dropped 6 bases, with 10 bases sitting between them. This CDR3 spans 14 amino acids. The germline V gene encodes CDR1 SEHNR and CDR2 FQNEAQ (reference sequence). CDR3 residues: CASSLASESDTQYF. The CDR3 DNA sequence: TGTGCCAGCAGCTTAGCATCGGAGTCGGATACGCAGTATTTT.

The genes are TRBV24-1 and TRBJ2-3, with D perhaps matching TRBD2 (7 bases). This CDR3 contains 15 residues. Trimming took 0 bases from V and 5 from J, leaving 11 bases between them. Germline values: CDR1 KGHDR, CDR2 SFDVKD. CDR3 residues: CATSDLIGGVDTQYF. CDR3 sequence (DNA): TGTGCCACCAGTGATTTGATAGGGGGGGTAGATACGCAGTATTTT.

This chain uses TRBV5-4 with TRBJ2-2, with TRBD2 as a possible D gene (6 bases). In germline, CDR1 is SGHNT, CDR2 YYREEE (reference sequence). CDR3 length: 17 amino acids. The ends were cut back, 5 bases at V and 0 bases at J, with 17 bases in the middle. CDR3 sequence (DNA): TGTGCCAGCAGTCAGGACACCGGGGGACCGAACACCGGGGAGCTGTTTTTT. Amino acid sequence: CASSQDTGGPNTGELFF.

The chain recombines TRBV19 with TRBJ2-2, with 8 bases matching TRBD1. CDR3 length: 13 residues. Losses at the gene ends were 9 bases for V and 4 bases for J; bases not matched to a gene: 4. The germline V gene encodes CDR1 LNHDA and CDR2 SQIVND (reference sequence). This chain's CDR3 is CASRTGSTGELFF. In DNA, the CDR3 is TGTGCCAGCCGGACAGGGTCCACCGGGGAGCTGTTTTTT. Full variable domain (rest looked up from reference TRBV19 and TRBJ2-2): DGGITQSPKYLFRKEGQNVTLSCEQNLNHDAMYWYRQDPGQGLRLIYYSQIVNDFQKGDIAEGYSVSREKKESFPLTVTSAQKNPTAFYLCASRTGSTGELFFGEGSRLTVL.

This sequence joins TRBV5-6 and TRBJ2-7, with 8 bases that match TRBD1. CDR3 length: 13 amino acids. The germline CDR1 and CDR2 sequences are SGHDT and YYEEEE. The V and J ends lost 3 bases and 10 bases, in that order; junction bases with no gene match: 9. As DNA, the CDR3 is TGTGCCAGCAGCTCCCGGGACAGGATCCTACAGTACTTC. Protein: CASSSRDRILQYF.

This chain links TRBV11-2 with TRBJ1-4, with 11 nucleotides matching TRBD1. Germline assignment: CDR1 SGHAT and CDR2 FQNNGV. J lost 6 bases, V lost 1 base, and 4 bases had no gene match. This CDR3 comprises 16 residues. CDR3 residues: CASSLAGQGAHEKLFF. The CDR3 nucleotides are TGTGCCAGCAGCTTAGCTGGACAGGGGGCTCATGAAAAACTGTTTTTT.

This chain uses TRBV6-5 with TRBJ2-7; maybe TRBD2 (5 bases). V was trimmed by 4 bases and J by 4 bases, leaving 17 bases between them. From germline, CDR1 is MNHEY and CDR2 SVGAGI. This CDR3 is 15 amino acids long. CDR3 residues: CASSSPRGFLYEQYF. DNA of the CDR3: TGTGCCAGCAGTTCCCCCCGGGGATTTCTATACGAGCAGTACTTC.

The genes are TRBV5-4 and TRBJ2-5; 8 positions agree with TRBD2. V dropped 7 bases and J dropped 3; count of bases not matched to a gene: 11. Germline V CDR1 and CDR2: SGHNT, YYREEE (reference sequence). The CDR3 is 15 residues long. The CDR3 is CASGSDSGVKETQYF. Here the CDR3 DNA reads TGTGCCAGCGGCTCCGATAGCGGGGTGAAAGAGACCCAGTACTTC.

In this sample, this clone turned up a few times. The gene calls are TRBV19 and TRBJ1-5, with 11 bases identical to TRBD1. The CDR3 sequence is 15 residues long. The ends lost 7 bases at V and 7 bases at J; junction bases unmatched: 9. Germline CDR1 is LNHDA and CDR2 is SQIVND (reference sequence). The chain's CDR3 is CASNMDRGQGQPQHF. DNA for the CDR3: TGTGCCAGTAATATGGACAGGGGGCAGGGGCAGCCCCAGCATTTT. Based on the CDR3 plus reference TRBV19 and TRBJ1-5, the full variable domain is DGGITQSPKYLFRKEGQNVTLSCEQNLNHDAMYWYRQDPGQGLRLIYYSQIVNDFQKGDIAEGYSVSREKKESFPLTVTSAQKNPTAFYLCASNMDRGQGQPQHFGDGTRLSIL.

V gene TRBV11-2 combines with J gene TRBJ2-5, with 9 positions matching TRBD2. This CDR3 has 15 residues. Germline V lookup: CDR1 SGHAT, CDR2 FQNNGV. V lost 1 base, J lost 5 bases, and 5 bases stayed unmatched. Written as DNA, the CDR3 is TGTGCCAGCAGCTTAGGCCAGGCGGGGGGGGAGACCCAGTACTTC. It translates to CASSLGQAGGETQYF. Using reference TRBV11-2 and TRBJ2-5 for the parts outside the CDR3, the full variable domain is EAGVAQSPRYKIIEKRQSVAFWCNPISGHATLYWYQQILGQGPKLLIQFQNNGVVDDSQLPKDRFSAERLKGVDSTLKIQPAKLEDSAVYLCASSLGQAGGETQYFGPGTRLLVL.

V and J are TRBV6-1 and TRBJ1-4, with D hard to call. V was cut by 2 bases and J by 5 bases, with 6 bases left in between. CDR1 is MNHNS and CDR2 is SASEGT in the germline V gene. This CDR3 is 13 amino acids long. In nucleotides, the CDR3 is TGTGCCAGCAGTGAATCCGGGAATGAAAAACTGTTTTTT. Translated, it gives CASSESGNEKLFF.

In regard to this clone: Relative to the germline gene, one junction end is altered; a read error may explain this. The chain uses TRBV28 and TRBJ1-2; a weak D match, TRBD1 (5 bases). CDR1 is MDHEN, CDR2 SYDVKM, per germline. The CDR3 totals 12 residues. This chain's CDR3 is CASNPTGALLTF. CDR3 coding DNA: TGTGCCAGCAACCCTACTGGGGCCCTCCTAACTTTC.

This chain connects TRBV27 to TRBJ2-7; TRBD1 might be the D (8 bases). The V end lost 4 bases, the J end lost 4 bases, and 23 bases lay between the germline ends. Germline assignment: CDR1 MNHEY and CDR2 SMNVEV (reference sequence). The CDR3 is 17 residues long. The CDR3 spells CASSSTPKGQGLYEQYF. The CDR3 coding sequence is TGTGCCAGCAGTTCGACTCCCAAAGGACAGGGACTATACGAGCAGTACTTC.

The V and J genes are TRBV7-2 and TRBJ2-1; TRBD2 matches 10 bases. Germline V gives CDR1 SGHTA, CDR2 FQGNSA. Trimming cost V 6 bases and J 3 bases; bases outside gene matches: 2. The CDR3 is 14 amino acids. In DNA form, the CDR3 reads TGTGCCAGCAGGTCTAGCGGGGGCTACAATGAGCAGTTCTTC. Protein product: CASRSSGGYNEQFF.

In this sample, this clone turned up a few times. This rearrangement joins TRBV5-1 to TRBJ2-7, with 9 bases identical to TRBD1. Germline CDR1 SGHRS, CDR2 YFSETQ. The CDR3 is 15 residues long. V was pared by 0 bases and J by 5 bases, with 6 bases of the junction left unmatched. Written as DNA, the CDR3 is TGCGCCAGCAGCTTGGTTGGGACAGGGTCAGACGAGCAGTACTTC. Its translation: CASSLVGTGSDEQYF.

This clone is termed medium-sized. The chain links TRBV5-1 to TRBJ2-1; TRBD1 matches 7 bases. Germline trimming cut 4 bases from V and 1 base from J; bases unmatched to any gene: 5. CDR3 length equals 15 residues. The germline V gene has CDR1 SGHRS and CDR2 YFSETQ. The CDR3 coding sequence is TGCGCCAGCAGCCAACAGGGGCCATCCTACAATGAGCAGTTCTTC. This gives the protein CASSQQGPSYNEQFF.

The V and J genes are TRBV6-1 and TRBJ1-2, with a possible D match to TRBD1 (6 bases). This CDR3 has 16 residues. Germline CDR1 MNHNS, CDR2 SASEGT. Trimming took 2 bases from V and 1 from J, leaving 14 bases between them. CDR3 sequence: CASSEYGSGVNYGYTF. The CDR3 coding sequence is TGTGCCAGCAGTGAATACGGTTCAGGGGTTAACTATGGCTACACCTTC.